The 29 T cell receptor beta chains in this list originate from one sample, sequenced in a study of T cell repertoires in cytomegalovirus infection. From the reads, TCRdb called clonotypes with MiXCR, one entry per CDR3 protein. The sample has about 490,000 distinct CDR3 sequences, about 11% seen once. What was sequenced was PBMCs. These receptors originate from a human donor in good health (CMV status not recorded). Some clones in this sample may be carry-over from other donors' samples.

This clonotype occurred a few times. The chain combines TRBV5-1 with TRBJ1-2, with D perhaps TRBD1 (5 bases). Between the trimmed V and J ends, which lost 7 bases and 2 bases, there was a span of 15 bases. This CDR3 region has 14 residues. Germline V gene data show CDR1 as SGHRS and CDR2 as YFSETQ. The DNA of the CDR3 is TGCGCCAGCCGTCCGGAATGGGGGAACTATGGCTACACCTTC. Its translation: CASRPEWGNYGYTF.

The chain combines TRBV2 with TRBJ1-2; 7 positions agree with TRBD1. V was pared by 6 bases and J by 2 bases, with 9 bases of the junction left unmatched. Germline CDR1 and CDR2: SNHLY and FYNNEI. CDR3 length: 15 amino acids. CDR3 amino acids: CASSAGGGSNYGYTF. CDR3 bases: TGTGCCAGCAGCGCCGGAGGGGGCTCAAACTATGGCTACACCTTC.

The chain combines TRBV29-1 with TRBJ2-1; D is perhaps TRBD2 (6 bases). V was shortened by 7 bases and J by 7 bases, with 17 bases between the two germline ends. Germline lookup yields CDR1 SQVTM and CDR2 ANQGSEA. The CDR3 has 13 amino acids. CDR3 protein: CSAVWGTGNEQFF. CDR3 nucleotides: TGCAGCGCCGTGTGGGGGACTGGGAATGAGCAGTTCTTC.

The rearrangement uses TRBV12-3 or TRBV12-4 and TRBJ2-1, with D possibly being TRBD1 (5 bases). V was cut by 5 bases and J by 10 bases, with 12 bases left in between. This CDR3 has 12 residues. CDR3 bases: TGTGCCAGCAGTCTTCGACAGCTAGAGCAGTTCTTC. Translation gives CASSLRQLEQFF.

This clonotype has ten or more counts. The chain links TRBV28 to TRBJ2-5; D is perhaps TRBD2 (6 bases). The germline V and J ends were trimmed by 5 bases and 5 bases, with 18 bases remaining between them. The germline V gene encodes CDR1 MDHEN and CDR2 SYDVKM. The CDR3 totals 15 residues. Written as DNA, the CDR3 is TGTGCCAGCAGTAGCGGGCGAGGAGACTGGGAGACCCAGTACTTC. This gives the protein CASSSGRGDWETQYF.

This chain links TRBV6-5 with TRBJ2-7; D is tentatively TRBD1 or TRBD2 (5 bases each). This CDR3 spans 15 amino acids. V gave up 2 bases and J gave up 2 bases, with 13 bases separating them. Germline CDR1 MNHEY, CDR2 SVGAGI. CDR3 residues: CASSYAGARAYEQYF. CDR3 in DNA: TGTGCCAGCAGTTACGCCGGGGCCAGGGCCTACGAGCAGTACTTC.

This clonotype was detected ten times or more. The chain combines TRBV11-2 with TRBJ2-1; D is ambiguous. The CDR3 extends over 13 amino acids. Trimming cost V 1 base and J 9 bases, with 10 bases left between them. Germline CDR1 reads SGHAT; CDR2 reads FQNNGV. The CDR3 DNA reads TGTGCCAGCAGCTTAGGGTTTGTCGGTGAGCAGTTCTTC. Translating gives CASSLGFVGEQFF.

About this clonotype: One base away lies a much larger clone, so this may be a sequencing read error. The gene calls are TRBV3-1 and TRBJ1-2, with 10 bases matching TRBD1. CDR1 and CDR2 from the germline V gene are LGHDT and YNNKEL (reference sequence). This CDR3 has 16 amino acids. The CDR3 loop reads CASGQFGDRGLYGYTF. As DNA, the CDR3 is TGTGCCAGCGGCCAATTCGGGGACAGGGGACTCTATGGCTACACCTTC.

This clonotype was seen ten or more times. CDR3 loop: CASSRPGGGAKTDTQYF. CDR3 sequence (DNA): TGTGCCAGCAGCCGGCCGGGAGGCGGGGCGAAGACAGATACGCAGTATTTT. This chain links TRBV7-2 with TRBJ2-3; 7 bases align to TRBD2. Unmatched junction bases numbered 14, after V lost 5 bases and J lost 3 bases. CDR1 is SGHTA and CDR2 is FQGNSA in the germline V gene. The CDR3 is made up of 17 amino acids.

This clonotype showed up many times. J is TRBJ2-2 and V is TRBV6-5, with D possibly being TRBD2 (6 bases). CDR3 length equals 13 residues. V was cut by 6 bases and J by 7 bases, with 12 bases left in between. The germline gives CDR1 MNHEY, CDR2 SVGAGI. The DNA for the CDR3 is TGTGCCAGCAGCCCCCCGGGGGTCGGGGAGCTGTTTTTT. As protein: CASSPPGVGELFF.

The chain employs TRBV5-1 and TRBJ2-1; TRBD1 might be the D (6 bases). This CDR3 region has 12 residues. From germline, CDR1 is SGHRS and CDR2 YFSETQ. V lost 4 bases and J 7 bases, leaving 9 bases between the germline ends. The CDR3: CASSADSNEQFF. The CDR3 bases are TGCGCCAGCAGCGCGGACAGTAATGAGCAGTTCTTC.

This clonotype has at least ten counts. DNA of the CDR3: TGTGCCAGCAGTTTAGGGGCAGGGGAACAGCCCCAGCATTTT. Translation gives CASSLGAGEQPQHF. V gene TRBV27 combines with J gene TRBJ1-5; D is perhaps TRBD1 (6 bases). CDR1 is MNHEY, CDR2 SMNVEV, per germline (reference sequence). This CDR3 contains 14 residues. V shed 2 bases and J shed 7 bases, with 12 bases lying between them.

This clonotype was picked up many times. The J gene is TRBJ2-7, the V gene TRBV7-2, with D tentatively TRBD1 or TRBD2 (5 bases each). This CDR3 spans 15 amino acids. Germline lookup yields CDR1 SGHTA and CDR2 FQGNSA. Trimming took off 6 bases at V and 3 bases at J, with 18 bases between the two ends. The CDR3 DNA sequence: TGTGCCAGCAGTCTTTCCGGGACGGGGCTCTACGAGCAGTACTTC. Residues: CASSLSGTGLYEQYF.

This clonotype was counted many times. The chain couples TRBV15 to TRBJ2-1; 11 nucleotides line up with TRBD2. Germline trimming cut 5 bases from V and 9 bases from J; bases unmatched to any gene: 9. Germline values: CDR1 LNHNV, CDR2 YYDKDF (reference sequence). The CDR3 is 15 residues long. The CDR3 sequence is CATSGLAGGPVEQFF. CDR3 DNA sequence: TGTGCCACCAGCGGATTAGCGGGAGGGCCGGTTGAGCAGTTCTTC.

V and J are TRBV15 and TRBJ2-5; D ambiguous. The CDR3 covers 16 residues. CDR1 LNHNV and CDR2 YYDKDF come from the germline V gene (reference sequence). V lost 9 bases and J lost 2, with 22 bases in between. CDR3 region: CATIAAPKTGQETQYF. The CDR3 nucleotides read TGTGCCACGATCGCGGCTCCCAAGACCGGGCAAGAGACCCAGTACTTC.

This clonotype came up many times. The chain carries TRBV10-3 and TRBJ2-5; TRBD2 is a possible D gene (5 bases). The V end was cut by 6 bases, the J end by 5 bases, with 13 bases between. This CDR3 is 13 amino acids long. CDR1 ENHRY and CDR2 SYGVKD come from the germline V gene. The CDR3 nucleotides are TGTGCCATCAGCGAAGGGCGGAGGGAGACCCAGTACTTC. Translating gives CAISEGRRETQYF.

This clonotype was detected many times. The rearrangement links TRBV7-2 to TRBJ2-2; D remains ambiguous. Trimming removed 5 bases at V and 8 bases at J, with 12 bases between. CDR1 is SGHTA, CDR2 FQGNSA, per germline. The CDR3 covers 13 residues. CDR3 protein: CASSRTLAGELFF. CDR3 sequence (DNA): TGTGCCAGCAGCCGGACCCTGGCTGGGGAGCTGTTTTTT.

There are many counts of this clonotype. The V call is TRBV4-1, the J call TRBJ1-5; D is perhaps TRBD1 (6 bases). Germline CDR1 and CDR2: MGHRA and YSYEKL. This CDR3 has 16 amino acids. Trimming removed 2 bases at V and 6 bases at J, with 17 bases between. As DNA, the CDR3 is TGCGCCAGCAGCCAACAACAGCTCGCAGGGGCTCAGCCCCAGCATTTT. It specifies CASSQQQLAGAQPQHF.

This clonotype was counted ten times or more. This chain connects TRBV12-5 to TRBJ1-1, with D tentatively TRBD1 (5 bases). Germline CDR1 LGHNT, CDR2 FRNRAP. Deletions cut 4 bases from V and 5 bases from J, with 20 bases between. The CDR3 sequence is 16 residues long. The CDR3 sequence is CASGSPLREAETEAFF. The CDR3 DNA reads TGTGCTAGTGGTTCTCCCCTCAGGGAAGCGGAAACTGAAGCTTTCTTT. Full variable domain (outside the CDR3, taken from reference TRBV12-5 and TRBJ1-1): DARVTQTPRHKVTEMGQEVTMRCQPILGHNTVFWYRQTMMQGLELLAYFRNRAPLDDSGMPKDRFSAEMPDATLATLKIQPSEPRDSAVYFCASGSPLREAETEAFFGQGTRLTVV.

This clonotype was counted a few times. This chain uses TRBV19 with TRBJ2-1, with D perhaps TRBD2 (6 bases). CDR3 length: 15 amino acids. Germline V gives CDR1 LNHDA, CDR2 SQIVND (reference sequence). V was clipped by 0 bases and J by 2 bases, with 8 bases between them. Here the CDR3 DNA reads TGTGCCAGTAGTATAGATAGCGGACCCTACAATGAGCAGTTCTTC. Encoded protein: CASSIDSGPYNEQFF.

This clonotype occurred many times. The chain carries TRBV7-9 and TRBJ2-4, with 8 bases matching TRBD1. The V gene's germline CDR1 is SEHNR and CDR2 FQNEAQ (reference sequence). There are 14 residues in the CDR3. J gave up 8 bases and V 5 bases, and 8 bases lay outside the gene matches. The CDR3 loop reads CASSPRTGLDIQYF. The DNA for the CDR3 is TGTGCCAGCAGCCCCAGGACAGGGTTGGACATTCAGTACTTC.

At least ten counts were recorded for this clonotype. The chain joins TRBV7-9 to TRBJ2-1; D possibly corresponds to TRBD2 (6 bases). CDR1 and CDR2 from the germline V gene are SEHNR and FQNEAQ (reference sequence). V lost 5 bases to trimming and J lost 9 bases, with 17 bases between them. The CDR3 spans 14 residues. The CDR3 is CASSRLGEFVEQFF. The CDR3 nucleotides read TGTGCCAGCAGCCGACTAGGGGAGTTCGTTGAGCAGTTCTTC. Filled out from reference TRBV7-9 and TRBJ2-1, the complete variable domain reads DTGVSQNPRHKITKRGQNVTFRCDPISEHNRLYWYRQTLGQGPEFLTYFQNEAQLEKSRLLSDRFSAERPKGSFSTLEIQRTEQGDSAMYLCASSRLGEFVEQFFGPGTRLTVL.

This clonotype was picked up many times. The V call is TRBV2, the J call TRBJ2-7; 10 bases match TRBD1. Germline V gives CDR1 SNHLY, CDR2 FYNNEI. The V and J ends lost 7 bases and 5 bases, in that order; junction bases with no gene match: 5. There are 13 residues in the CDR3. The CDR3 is CASTPGQGNEQYF. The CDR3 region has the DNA TGTGCCAGCACCCCGGGACAGGGGAACGAGCAGTACTTC.

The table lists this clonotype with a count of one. The CDR3 reads CSAREGSGGQPQHF. DNA of the CDR3: TGCAGTGCTAGAGAAGGATCAGGGGGTCAGCCCCAGCATTTT. The chain links TRBV20-1 to TRBJ1-5; 7 nucleotides line up with TRBD1. With V trimmed by 0 bases and J by 6 bases, 5 bases remained unmatched. Germline lookup yields CDR1 DFQATT and CDR2 SNEGSKA (reference sequence). The CDR3 is 14 residues long.

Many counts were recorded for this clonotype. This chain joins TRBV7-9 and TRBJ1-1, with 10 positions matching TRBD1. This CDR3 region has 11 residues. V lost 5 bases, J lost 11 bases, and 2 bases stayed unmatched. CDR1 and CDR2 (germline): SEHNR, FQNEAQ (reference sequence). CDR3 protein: CASSRDRGAFF. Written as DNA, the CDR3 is TGTGCCAGCAGCAGGGACAGGGGTGCTTTCTTT. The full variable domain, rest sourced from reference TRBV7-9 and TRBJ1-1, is DTGVSQNPRHKITKRGQNVTFRCDPISEHNRLYWYRQTLGQGPEFLTYFQNEAQLEKSRLLSDRFSAERPKGSFSTLEIQRTEQGDSAMYLCASSRDRGAFFGQGTRLTVV.

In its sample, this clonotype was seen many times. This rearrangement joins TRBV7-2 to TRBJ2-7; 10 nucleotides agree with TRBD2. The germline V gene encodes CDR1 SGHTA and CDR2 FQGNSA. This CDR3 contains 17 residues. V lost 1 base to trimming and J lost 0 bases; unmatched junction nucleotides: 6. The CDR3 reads CASSLGAGGLSSYEQYF. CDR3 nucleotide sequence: TGTGCCAGCAGCTTAGGAGCGGGAGGGCTAAGCTCCTACGAGCAGTACTTC.

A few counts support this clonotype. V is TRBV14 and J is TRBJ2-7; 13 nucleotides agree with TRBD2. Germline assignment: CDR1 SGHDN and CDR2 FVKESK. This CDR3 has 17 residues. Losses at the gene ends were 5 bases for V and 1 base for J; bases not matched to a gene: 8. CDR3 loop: CASSAPGLAGYSYEQYF. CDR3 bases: TGTGCCAGCAGCGCTCCGGGACTAGCGGGGTATTCCTACGAGCAGTACTTC.

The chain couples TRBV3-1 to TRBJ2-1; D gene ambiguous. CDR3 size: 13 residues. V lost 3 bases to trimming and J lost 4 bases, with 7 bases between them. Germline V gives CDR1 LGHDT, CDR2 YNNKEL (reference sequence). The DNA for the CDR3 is TGTGCCAGCAGCCACTCGGGTTACAATGAGCAGTTCTTC. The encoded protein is CASSHSGYNEQFF.

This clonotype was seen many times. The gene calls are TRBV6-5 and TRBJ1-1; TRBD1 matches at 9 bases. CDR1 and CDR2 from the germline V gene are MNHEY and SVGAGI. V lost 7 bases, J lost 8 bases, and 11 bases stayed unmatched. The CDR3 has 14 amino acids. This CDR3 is CASKKPGQGSEAFF. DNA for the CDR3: TGTGCCAGCAAAAAGCCGGGACAGGGTTCCGAAGCTTTCTTT.